This paragraph covers one T cell receptor beta chain sequence. Sample-barcoded 5' priming and a J-beta primer mix drove a second PCR of roughly 6 to 12 cycles. TCRdb re-called the 5' RACE reads through MiXCR, storing one row per CDR3 protein. The table has 910,000 or so distinct CDR3 sequences, roughly half seen once. CDR1 is SEHNR and CDR2 is FQNEAQ in the germline V gene (reference sequence). The CDR3 totals 12 residues. V lost 3 bases and J lost 3, with 6 bases in between. The sample is drawn from a study of blood T cells in healthy people across ages. This chain links TRBV7-9 with TRBJ2-7; D remains unclear. The material sequenced was blood. The source of this sequence is an older woman in good health. CDR3 in DNA: TGTGCCAGCAGCTTCGTGGTCTACGAGCAGTACTTC. Its translation is CASSFVVYEQYF.